This T cell receptor (beta chain) derives from a study of control samples from healthy donors and cancer patients. Assay used: immunoSEQ multiplex PCR; TCRdb lists only in-frame clones, some missing. The sample comprises 150,000 to 200,000 clones, 91% of which are singletons, and 1.5% rests with the top ten. V was shortened by 5 bases and J by 4 bases, with 3 bases between the two germline ends. The CDR3 sequence is 10 residues long. CDR1 and CDR2 (germline): MDHEN, SYDVKM. This TCR was sampled from a woman aged 30 to 39 in good health. V and J are TRBV28 and TRBJ2-7; D is uncertain. Specimen: blood. CDR3: CASSGYEQYF. In DNA, the CDR3 is TGTGCCAGCAGTGGGTACGAGCAGTACTTC.